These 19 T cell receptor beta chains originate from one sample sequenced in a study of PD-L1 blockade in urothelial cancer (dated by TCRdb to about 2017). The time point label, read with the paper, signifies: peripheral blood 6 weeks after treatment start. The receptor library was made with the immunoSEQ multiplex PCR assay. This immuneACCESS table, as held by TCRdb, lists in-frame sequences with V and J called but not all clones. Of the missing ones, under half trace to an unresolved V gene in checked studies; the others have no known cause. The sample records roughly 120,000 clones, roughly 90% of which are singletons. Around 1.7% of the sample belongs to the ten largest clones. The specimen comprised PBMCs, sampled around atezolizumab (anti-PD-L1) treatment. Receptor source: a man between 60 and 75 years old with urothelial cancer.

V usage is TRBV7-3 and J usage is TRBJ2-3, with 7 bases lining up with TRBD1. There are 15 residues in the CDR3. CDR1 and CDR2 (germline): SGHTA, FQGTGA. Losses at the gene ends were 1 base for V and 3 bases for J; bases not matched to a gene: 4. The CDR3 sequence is CASSLSLTGTDTQYF. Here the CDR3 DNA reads TGTGCCAGCAGCTTAAGCCTGACAGGGACAGATACGCAGTATTTT.

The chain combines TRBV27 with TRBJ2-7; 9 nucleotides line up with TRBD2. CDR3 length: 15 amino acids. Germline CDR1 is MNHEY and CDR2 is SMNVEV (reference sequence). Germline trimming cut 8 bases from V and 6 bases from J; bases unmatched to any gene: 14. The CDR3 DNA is TGTGCCAGCCTCCGTAGCGGGAGAATCCCCAGCGAGCAGTACTTC. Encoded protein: CASLRSGRIPSEQYF.

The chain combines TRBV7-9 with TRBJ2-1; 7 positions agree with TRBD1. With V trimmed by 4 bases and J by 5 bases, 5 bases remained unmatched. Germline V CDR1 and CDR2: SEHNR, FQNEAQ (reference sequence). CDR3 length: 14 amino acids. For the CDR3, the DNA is TGTGCCAGCAGCTCGCAGACAGGGCACAATGAGCAGTTCTTC. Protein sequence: CASSSQTGHNEQFF.

CDR3 protein: CASSRAGERGEEQFF. The DNA of the CDR3 is TGTGCCAGCAGCCGGGCGGGGGAGAGGGGTGAAGAGCAGTTCTTC. The rearrangement links TRBV9 to TRBJ2-1; TRBD2 aligns across 7 bases. This CDR3 contains 15 residues. With 4 bases clipped from V and 10 bases from J, the junction kept 14 bases outside the gene matches. Per germline, CDR1 SGDLS and CDR2 YYNGEE.

CDR3 loop: CASSAEGGDQPQHF. DNA of the CDR3: TGTGCCAGCAGTGCTGAGGGGGGGGATCAGCCCCAGCATTTT. The genes are TRBV2 and TRBJ1-5, with a tentative D call TRBD1 (6 bases). Germline-derived CDR1 and CDR2 are SNHLY and FYNNEI. V shed 4 bases and J shed 5 bases, with 12 bases lying between them. This CDR3 has 14 residues. Full variable domain (missing parts from reference TRBV2 and TRBJ1-5): EPEVTQTPSHQVTQMGQEVILRCVPISNHLYFYWYRQILGQKVEFLVSFYNNEISEKSEIFDDQFSVERPDGSNFTLKIRSTKLEDSAMYFCASSAEGGDQPQHFGDGTRLSIL.

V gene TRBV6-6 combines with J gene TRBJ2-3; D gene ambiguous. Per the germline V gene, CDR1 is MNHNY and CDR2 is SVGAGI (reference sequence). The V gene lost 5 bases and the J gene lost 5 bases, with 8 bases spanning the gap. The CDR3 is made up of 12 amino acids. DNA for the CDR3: TGTGCCAGCAGTCCCTCAGAAGATACGCAGTATTTT. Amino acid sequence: CASSPSEDTQYF.

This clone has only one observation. The CDR3 bases are TGCGCCAGCAGCCAAGGAGGGCTAGGGCTTGGACTGATCTCGGGAGATACGCAGTATTTT. Residues: CASSQGGLGLGLISGDTQYF. V gene TRBV4-3 combines with J gene TRBJ2-3; D may be TRBD2 (5 bases). Germline-derived CDR1 and CDR2 are LGHNA and YSLEER. This CDR3 region has 20 residues. The ends were cut back, 1 base at V and 5 bases at J, with 28 bases in the middle.

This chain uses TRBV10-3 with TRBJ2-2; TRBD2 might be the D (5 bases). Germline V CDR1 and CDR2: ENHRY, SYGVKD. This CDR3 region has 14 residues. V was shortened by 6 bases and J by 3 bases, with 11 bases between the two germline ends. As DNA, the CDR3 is TGTGCCATCAGCCGAGGGCAAGACACCGGGGAGCTGTTTTTT. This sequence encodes CAISRGQDTGELFF.

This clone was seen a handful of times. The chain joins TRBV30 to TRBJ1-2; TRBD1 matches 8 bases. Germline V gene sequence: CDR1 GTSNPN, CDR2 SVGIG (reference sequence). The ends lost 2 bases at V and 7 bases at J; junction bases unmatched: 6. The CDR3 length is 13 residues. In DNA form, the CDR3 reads TGTGCCTGGAGTCTCCAGGGGGCAATTGGCTACACCTTC. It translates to CAWSLQGAIGYTF.

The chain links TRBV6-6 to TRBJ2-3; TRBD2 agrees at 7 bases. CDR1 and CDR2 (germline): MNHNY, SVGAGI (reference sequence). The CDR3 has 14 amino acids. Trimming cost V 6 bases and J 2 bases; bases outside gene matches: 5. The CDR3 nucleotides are TGTGCCAGCAGGAGCGGGGATTTCACAGATACGCAGTATTTT. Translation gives CASRSGDFTDTQYF.

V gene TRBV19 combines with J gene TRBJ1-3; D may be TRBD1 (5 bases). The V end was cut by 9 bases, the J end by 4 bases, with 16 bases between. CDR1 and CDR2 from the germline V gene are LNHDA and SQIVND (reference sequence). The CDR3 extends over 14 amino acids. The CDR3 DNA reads TGTGCCAGCGCAGGGACTGCCGCCGGAAACACCATATATTTT. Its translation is CASAGTAAGNTIYF.

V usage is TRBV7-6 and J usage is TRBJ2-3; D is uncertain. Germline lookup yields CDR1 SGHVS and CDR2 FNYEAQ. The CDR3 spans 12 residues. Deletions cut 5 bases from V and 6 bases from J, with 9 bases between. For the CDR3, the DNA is TGTGCCAGCAGCCGTCTCGGGGATACGCAGTATTTT. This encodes CASSRLGDTQYF.

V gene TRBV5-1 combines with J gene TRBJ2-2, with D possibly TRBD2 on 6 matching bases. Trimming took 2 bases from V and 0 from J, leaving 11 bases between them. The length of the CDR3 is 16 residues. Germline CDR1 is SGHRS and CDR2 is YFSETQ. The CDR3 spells CASSFVLAANTGELFF. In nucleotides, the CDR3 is TGCGCCAGCAGCTTCGTACTAGCAGCGAACACCGGGGAGCTGTTTTTT.

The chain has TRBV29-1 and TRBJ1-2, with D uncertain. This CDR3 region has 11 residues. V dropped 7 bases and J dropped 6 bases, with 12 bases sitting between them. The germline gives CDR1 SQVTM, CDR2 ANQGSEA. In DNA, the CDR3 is TGCAGCGCCGAGAGGGCGAATGGCTACACCTTC. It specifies CSAERANGYTF.

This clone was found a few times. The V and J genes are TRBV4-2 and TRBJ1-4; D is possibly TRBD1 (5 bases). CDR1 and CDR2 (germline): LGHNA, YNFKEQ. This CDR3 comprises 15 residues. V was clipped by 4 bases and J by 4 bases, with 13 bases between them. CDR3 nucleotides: TGTGCCAGCAGCCCGCCGGGACTGCATAATGAAAAACTGTTTTTT. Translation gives CASSPPGLHNEKLFF.

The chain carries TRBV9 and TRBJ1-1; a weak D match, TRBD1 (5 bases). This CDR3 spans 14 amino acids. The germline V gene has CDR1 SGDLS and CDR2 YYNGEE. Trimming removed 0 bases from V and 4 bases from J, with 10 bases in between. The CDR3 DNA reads TGTGCCAGCAGCGTAGACGGTCAGGGCACTGAAGCTTTCTTT. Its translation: CASSVDGQGTEAFF.

This CDR3 reads CASSSMGGRADTQYF. The CDR3 DNA reads TGTGCCAGCAGCTCCATGGGGGGGCGGGCAGATACGCAGTATTTT. The V call is TRBV7-6, the J call TRBJ2-3; maybe TRBD2 (7 bases). Germline loops: CDR1 SGHVS, CDR2 FNYEAQ. V was pared by 4 bases and J by 4 bases, with 15 bases between. This CDR3 has 15 amino acids.

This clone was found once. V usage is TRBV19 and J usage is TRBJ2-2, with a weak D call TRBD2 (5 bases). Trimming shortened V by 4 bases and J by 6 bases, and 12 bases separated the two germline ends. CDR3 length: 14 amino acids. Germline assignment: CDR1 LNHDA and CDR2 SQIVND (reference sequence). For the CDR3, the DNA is TGTGCCAGTAGTACGGGGAGTAATCCCGGGGAGCTGTTTTTT. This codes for CASSTGSNPGELFF. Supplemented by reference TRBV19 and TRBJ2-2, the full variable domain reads DGGITQSPKYLFRKEGQNVTLSCEQNLNHDAMYWYRQDPGQGLRLIYYSQIVNDFQKGDIAEGYSVSREKKESFPLTVTSAQKNPTAFYLCASSTGSNPGELFFGEGSRLTVL.

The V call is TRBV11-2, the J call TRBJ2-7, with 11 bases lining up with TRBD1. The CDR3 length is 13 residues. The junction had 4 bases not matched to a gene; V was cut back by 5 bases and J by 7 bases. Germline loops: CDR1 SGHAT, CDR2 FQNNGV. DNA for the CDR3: TGTGCCAGCAGCAGGGACAGGGGGGGGGAGCAGTACTTC. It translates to CASSRDRGGEQYF.